The present T cell receptor (beta chain) was sequenced within a study of cytomegalovirus exposure and HLA in healthy donors. Study summary: The study placed approximately 80% of its approximately 380 genotyped donors in the Caucasian-associated ancestry cluster.

A remark on this clone: Its antigen is unknown.

Vbeta (60) and Jbeta (13) primers were used in the PCR. TCRdb's copy holds only in-frame clones and misses some; the assay was immunoSEQ multiplex PCR. This sample has fewer than 250,000 clones, with around 80% found just once. General observations from the study: CMV serostatus was the sole immune exposure information available. In vitro data verified three CMV-associated chains as specific for CMV antigens. Listed as cytomegalovirus-associated were 150 or so TCR beta chains.

CDR1 and CDR2 from the germline V gene are SGDLS and YYNGEE. The ends were cut back, 4 bases at V and 2 bases at J, with 13 bases in the middle. This CDR3 has 14 residues. What was sequenced was PBMCs. This clonotype originated in a man aged 35 to 55 in good health and CMV-seronegative. V usage is TRBV9 and J usage is TRBJ2-7; D uncertain. The CDR3 region is CASSPRLTPYEQYF. CDR3 coding DNA: TGTGCCAGCAGCCCCCGCCTTACACCCTACGAGCAGTACTTC.